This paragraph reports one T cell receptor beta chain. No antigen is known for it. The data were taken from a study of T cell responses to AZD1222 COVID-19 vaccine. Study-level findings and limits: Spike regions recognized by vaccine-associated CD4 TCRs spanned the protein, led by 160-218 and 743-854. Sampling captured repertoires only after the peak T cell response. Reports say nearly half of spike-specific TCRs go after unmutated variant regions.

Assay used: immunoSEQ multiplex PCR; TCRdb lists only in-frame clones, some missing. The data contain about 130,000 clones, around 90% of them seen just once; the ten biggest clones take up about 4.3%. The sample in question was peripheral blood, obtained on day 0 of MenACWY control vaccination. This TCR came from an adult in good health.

The CDR3 nucleotides read TGTGCCTGGAAGGGGGCCGGGGAGCTGTTTTTT. Translation gives CAWKGAGELFF. The chain links TRBV30 to TRBJ2-2; tentatively, D is TRBD1 (6 bases). Germline V gene lookup returns CDR1 GTSNPN and CDR2 SVGIG (reference sequence). V lost 4 bases to trimming and J lost 6 bases, with 6 bases between them. This CDR3 contains 11 residues.